What follows are 14 T cell receptor beta chains derived from one specimen sequenced in a study of blood T cell repertoires in COVID-19 (dated by TCRdb to 2019 to 2021). Libraries were constructed by the immunoSEQ multiplex PCR assay. Drawn from immuneACCESS, this table holds only the in-frame rearrangements with V and J called that TCRdb kept. Clones are partly lost; checked studies trace under half to an unresolved V gene and leave the rest unexplained. In all, the sample holds some 190,000 clones, and more than 75% of those were seen once. 5.6% of the sample is held by the ten biggest clonotypes. Sequencing used PBMCs or T cells enriched from blood (not recorded which). The source is a man aged 40-50 years with acute COVID-19.

The rearrangement joins TRBV24-1 to TRBJ2-3; perhaps TRBD1 as D (5 bases). The CDR3 totals 18 residues. Trimming removed 4 bases from V and 2 bases from J, with 21 bases in between. Germline V CDR1 and CDR2: KGHDR, SFDVKD. The CDR3 is CATSETWTLSRDTDTQYF. The CDR3 nucleotides read TGTGCCACCAGTGAAACCTGGACACTGAGCAGGGACACAGATACGCAGTATTTT.

This chain uses TRBV30 with TRBJ2-2, with 9 bases matching TRBD2. The CDR3 loop spans 15 amino acids. The ends lost 3 bases at V and 8 bases at J; junction bases unmatched: 10. CDR1 is GTSNPN and CDR2 is SVGIG in the germline V gene (reference sequence). CDR3 coding DNA: TGTGCCTGGAGCGTGGGACTAGCTAGACGTGGGGAGCTGTTTTTT. It translates to CAWSVGLARRGELFF.

The J gene is TRBJ1-2, the V gene TRBV5-1; unclear D gene. This CDR3 region has 14 residues. Germline-derived CDR1 and CDR2 are SGHRS and YFSETQ. Trimming removed 6 bases from V and 4 bases from J, with 16 bases in between. CDR3 DNA sequence: TGCGCCAGCACTTCGGCACAGAGCCCCTATGGCTACACCTTC. The encoded protein is CASTSAQSPYGYTF.

The gene calls are TRBV29-1 and TRBJ1-2, with 10 positions matching TRBD1. This CDR3 comprises 13 residues. Germline V gives CDR1 SQVTM, CDR2 ANQGSEA. J gave up 4 bases and V 6 bases, and 5 bases lay outside the gene matches. The CDR3 sequence is CSVRDRGFYGYTF. The CDR3 DNA follows: TGCAGCGTCAGGGACAGGGGATTCTATGGCTACACCTTC. The variable domain in full, completed from reference TRBV29-1 and TRBJ1-2, reads SAVISQKPSRDICQRGTSLTIQCQVDSQVTMMFWYRQQPGQSLTLIATANQGSEATYESGFVIDKFPISRPNLTFSTLTVSNMSPEDSSIYLCSVRDRGFYGYTFGSGTRLTVV.

This chain uses TRBV7-2 with TRBJ2-1; the D is unclear. The CDR3 contains 14 residues. V gave up 0 bases and J gave up 4 bases, with 7 bases separating them. The V gene's germline CDR1 is SGHTA and CDR2 FQGNSA. CDR3 protein: CASSLAVAYNEQFF. In nucleotides, the CDR3 is TGTGCCAGCAGCTTAGCCGTGGCATACAATGAGCAGTTCTTC.

Concerning this clone itself: Relative to the germline gene, one junction end is altered; a read error may explain this. The chain uses TRBV16 and TRBJ1-1; D remains unclear. The germline CDR1 and CDR2 sequences are KGHSY and FQNENV. The CDR3 is 14 residues long. Here the CDR3 DNA reads TGTGCCAGCATCCAACGAGGTGGAACCTTTGAAGCTTTCTTT. This translates into CASIQRGGTFEAFF.

The V and J genes are TRBV3-1 (or the pseudogene TRBV3-2) and TRBJ1-6; D is undetermined. Germline V lookup: CDR1 LGHDT, CDR2 YNNKEL (reference sequence). The CDR3 spans 14 residues. The germline V and J ends were trimmed by 5 bases and 6 bases, with 11 bases remaining between them. The CDR3 DNA sequence: TGTGCCAGCAGCTCTTCAGTTCGTAATTCACCCCTCCACTTT. Protein sequence: CASSSSVRNSPLHF.

V gene TRBV4-3 combines with J gene TRBJ2-3, with 9 bases identical to TRBD2. J was trimmed by 6 bases and V by 3 bases; bases with no gene match: 16. Germline V gene data show CDR1 as LGHNA and CDR2 as YSLEER. The CDR3 consists of 18 residues. CDR3 in amino acids: CASSQFPGSGSGGDTQYF. The CDR3, as DNA: TGCGCCAGCAGCCAGTTCCCGGGTAGCGGGAGTGGGGGGGATACGCAGTATTTT.

This clone was detected a few times. J is TRBJ1-2 and V is TRBV5-6; no reliable D call. Germline V gene data show CDR1 as SGHDT and CDR2 as YYEEEE. The CDR3 sequence is 14 residues long. Trimming removed 4 bases at V and 0 bases at J, with 10 bases between. The CDR3 DNA reads TGTGCCAGCAGCCCGTGGAGGACTAACTATGGCTACACCTTC. Encoded protein: CASSPWRTNYGYTF.

The V and J genes are TRBV10-1 and TRBJ2-1, with D possibly being TRBD1 (6 bases). This CDR3 spans 15 amino acids. The V end was cut by 7 bases, the J end by 2 bases, with 15 bases between. Germline loops: CDR1 WNHNN, CDR2 SYGVQD (reference sequence). The CDR3 spells CASNNRTEPYNEQFF. The CDR3 DNA is TGCGCCAGCAATAATCGGACAGAACCCTACAATGAGCAGTTCTTC.

This clone occurred a few times. The rearrangement joins TRBV27 to TRBJ1-2; TRBD1 agrees at 8 bases. V dropped 8 bases and J dropped 4; count of bases not matched to a gene: 12. Germline CDR1 is MNHEY and CDR2 is SMNVEV (reference sequence). The CDR3 length is 15 residues. The CDR3 DNA sequence: TGTGCCAGCCGCACCATACAGGGGGGTTTCTATGGCTACACCTTC. It codes for CASRTIQGGFYGYTF.

The chain couples TRBV2 to TRBJ1-2; D is ambiguous. Germline V gene sequence: CDR1 SNHLY, CDR2 FYNNEI. V was trimmed by 8 bases and J by 4 bases, leaving 20 bases between them. The CDR3 runs to 15 residues. CDR3 nucleotides: TGTGCCAGCTCTGTCAATGAGATCCCCCGCTATGGCTACACCTTC. It specifies CASSVNEIPRYGYTF. The full variable domain, with the rest looked up from reference TRBV2 and TRBJ1-2, is EPEVTQTPSHQVTQMGQEVILRCVPISNHLYFYWYRQILGQKVEFLVSFYNNEISEKSEIFDDQFSVERPDGSNFTLKIRSTKLEDSAMYFCASSVNEIPRYGYTFGSGTRLTVV.

This clone was seen only a few times. This sequence joins TRBV28 and TRBJ1-4; the D gene is possibly TRBD1 (6 bases). Germline V CDR1 and CDR2: MDHEN, SYDVKM. V shed 2 bases and J shed 1 base, with 8 bases lying between them. The CDR3 runs 15 residues. The CDR3, as DNA: TGTGCCAGCAGTTTAAGGGGGATAACTAATGAAAAACTGTTTTTT. It yields the protein CASSLRGITNEKLFF.

This clone was seen a single time. The chain combines TRBV9 with TRBJ2-2; TRBD1 matches at 7 bases. The CDR3 is 13 amino acids. Trimming removed 3 bases from V and 10 bases from J; junction bases left unmatched: 6. The germline V gene has CDR1 SGDLS and CDR2 YYNGEE. The chain's CDR3 is CASSAGQPKELFF. Here the CDR3 DNA reads TGTGCCAGCAGCGCGGGACAGCCTAAGGAGCTGTTTTTT.